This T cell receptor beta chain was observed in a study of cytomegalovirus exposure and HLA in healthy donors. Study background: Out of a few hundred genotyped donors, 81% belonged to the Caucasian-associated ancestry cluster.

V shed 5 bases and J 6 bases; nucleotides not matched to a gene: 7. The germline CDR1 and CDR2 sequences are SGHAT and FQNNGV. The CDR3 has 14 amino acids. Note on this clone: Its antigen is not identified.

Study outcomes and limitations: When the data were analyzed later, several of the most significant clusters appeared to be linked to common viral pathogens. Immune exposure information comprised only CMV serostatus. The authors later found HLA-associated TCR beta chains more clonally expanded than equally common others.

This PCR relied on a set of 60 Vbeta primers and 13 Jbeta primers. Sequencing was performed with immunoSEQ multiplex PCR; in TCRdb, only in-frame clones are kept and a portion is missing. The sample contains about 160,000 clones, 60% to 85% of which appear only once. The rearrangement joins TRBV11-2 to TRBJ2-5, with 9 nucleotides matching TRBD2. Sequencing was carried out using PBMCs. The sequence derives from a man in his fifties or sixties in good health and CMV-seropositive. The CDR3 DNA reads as TGTGCCAGCAGCGGAACCGGGACTAGCAAGACCCAGTACTTC. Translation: CASSGTGTSKTQYF.